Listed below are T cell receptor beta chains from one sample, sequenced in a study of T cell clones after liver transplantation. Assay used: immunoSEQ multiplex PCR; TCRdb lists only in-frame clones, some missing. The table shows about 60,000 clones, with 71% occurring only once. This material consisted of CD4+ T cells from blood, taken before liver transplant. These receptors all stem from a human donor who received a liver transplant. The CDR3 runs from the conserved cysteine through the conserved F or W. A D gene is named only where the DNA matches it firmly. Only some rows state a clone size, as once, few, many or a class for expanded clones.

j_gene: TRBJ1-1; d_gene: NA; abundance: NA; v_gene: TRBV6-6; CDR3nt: TGTGCCAGCAGTTACGTCGGAGAAACTGAAGCTTTCTTT; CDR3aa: CASSYVGETEAFF
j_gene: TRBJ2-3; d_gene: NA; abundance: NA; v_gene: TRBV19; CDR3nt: TGTGCCAGTAGTAAGGGAGGCGCCGGAGATACGCAGTATTTT; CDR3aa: CASSKGGAGDTQYF
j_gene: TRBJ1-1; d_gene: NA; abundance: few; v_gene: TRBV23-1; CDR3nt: TGCGCCAGTCGGTCCATGAACACTGAAGCTTTCTTT; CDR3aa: CASRSMNTEAFF
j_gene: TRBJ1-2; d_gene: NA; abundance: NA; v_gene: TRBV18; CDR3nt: TGTGCCAGCTCACCCCGGGGGGGAGACTATGGCTACACCTTC; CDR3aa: CASSPRGGDYGYTF
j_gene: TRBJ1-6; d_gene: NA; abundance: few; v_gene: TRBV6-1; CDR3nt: TGTGCCAGCAGTGAAGTCAACAGGAATTCACCCCTCCACTTT; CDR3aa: CASSEVNRNSPLHF
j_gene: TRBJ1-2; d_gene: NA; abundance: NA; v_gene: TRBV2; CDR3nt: TGTGCCAGCATATACAGAGCTAACTATGGCTACACCTTC; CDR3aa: CASIYRANYGYTF
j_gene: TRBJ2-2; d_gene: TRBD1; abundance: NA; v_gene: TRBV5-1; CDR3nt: TGCGCCAGCAGCTTGGGACAGGGGAAGGGTCGGAACACCGGGGAGCTGTTTTTT; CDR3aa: CASSLGQGKGRNTGELFF
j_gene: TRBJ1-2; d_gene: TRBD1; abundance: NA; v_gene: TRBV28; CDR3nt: TGTGCCAGCAGCCCACGGGGGACAGTAAACTATGGCTACACCTTC; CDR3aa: CASSPRGTVNYGYTF
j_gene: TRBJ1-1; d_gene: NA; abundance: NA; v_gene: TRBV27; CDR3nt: TGTGCCAGCAGATCCCAGGGGAGTTACACTGAAGCTTTCTTT; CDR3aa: CASRSQGSYTEAFF
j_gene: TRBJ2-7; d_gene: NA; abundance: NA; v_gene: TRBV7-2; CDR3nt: TGTGCCAGCAGCGAGAGAACTTATTCCTACGAGCAGTACTTC; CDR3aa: CASSERTYSYEQYF